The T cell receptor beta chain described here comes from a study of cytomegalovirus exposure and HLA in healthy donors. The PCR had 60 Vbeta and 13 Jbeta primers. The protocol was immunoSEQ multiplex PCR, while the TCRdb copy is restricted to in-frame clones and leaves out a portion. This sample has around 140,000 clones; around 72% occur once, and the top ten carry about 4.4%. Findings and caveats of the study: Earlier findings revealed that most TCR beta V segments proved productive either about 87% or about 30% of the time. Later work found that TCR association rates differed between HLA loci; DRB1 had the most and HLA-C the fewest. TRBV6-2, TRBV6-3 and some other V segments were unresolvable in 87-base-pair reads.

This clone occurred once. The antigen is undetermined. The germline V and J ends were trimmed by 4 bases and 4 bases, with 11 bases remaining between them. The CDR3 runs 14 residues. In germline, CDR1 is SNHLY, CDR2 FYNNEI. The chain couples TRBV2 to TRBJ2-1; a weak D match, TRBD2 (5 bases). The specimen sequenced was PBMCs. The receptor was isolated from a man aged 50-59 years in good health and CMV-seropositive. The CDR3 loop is CASSVQRKYNEQFF. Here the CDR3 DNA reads TGTGCCAGCAGTGTCCAGCGGAAATACAATGAGCAGTTCTTC.